This TCR beta chain was obtained from a study of a mutant IDH1 vaccine in newly diagnosed glioma. Whole-study context: During weeks 1, 3, 5, 7, 11, 15, 19 and 23, patients received eight vaccinations. First vaccine doses came 4-6 weeks after radiotherapy alone, or with temozolomide cycles. Earlier treatment was radiotherapy, temozolomide, or both, with most getting both.

Study-wide results and limits: Vaccination elicited immune responses in 90% to 95% of patients.

The time point is: week 5, during vaccination. Vaccination used 300 ug of mutant IDH1 20-mer peptide per dose, with topical imiquimod. Profiling relied on immunoSEQ multiplex PCR, and the TCRdb table lists in-frame clones only, not all of them. The sample holds fewer than 30,000 clones, approximately 80% seen once. On this clone: Its specificity is not known.

From germline, CDR1 is SGHDN and CDR2 FVKESK. The CDR3 loop spans 13 amino acids. Trimming removed 0 bases from V and 8 bases from J, with 8 bases in between. This receptor was taken from a man aged 35 to 55 with glioma. The sequencing here drew on PBMCs, taken from a glioma patient whose treatment included an IDH1 peptide vaccine. This chain connects TRBV14 to TRBJ2-1; D unclear. The CDR3 protein is CASSQDLAYEQFF. CDR3 bases: TGTGCCAGCAGCCAAGATTTAGCCTATGAGCAGTTCTTC.